This T cell receptor (beta chain) was captured in a study of T cell responses to AZD1222 COVID-19 vaccine. The assay was immunoSEQ multiplex PCR, and TCRdb's table has in-frame clones only and misses some. The sample consists of about 170,000 clones, roughly 89% of them appearing once. CDR1 and CDR2 (germline): KGHSH, LQKENI. The CDR3 spans 13 residues. Trimming shortened V by 3 bases and J by 6 bases, and 11 bases separated the two germline ends. Whole-study findings and limits: Elevations in Spike-specific TCR breadth and depth followed administration of two AZD1222 doses.

Remarks on this clone: Its antigen is unidentified.

This sample comprised peripheral blood, obtained on day 0 of AZD1222 vaccination. The J gene is TRBJ1-1, the V gene TRBV18; no reliable D call. The TCR originated in an adult in good health. The CDR3 protein is CASSPTAYPEAFF. DNA for the CDR3: TGTGCCAGCTCACCCACAGCTTACCCTGAAGCTTTCTTT.